Sequencing of this TCR beta chain was carried out in a study of cytomegalovirus exposure and HLA in healthy donors. Study-level points and caveats: The classifier reportedly diagnosed cytomegalovirus status with high sensitivity and specificity. Per a later analysis, 15,000 to 20,000 TCR beta sequences showed association with HLA alleles at 0.05 false discovery rate.

Regarding this clone: Its antigen is currently unknown.

The germline gives CDR1 SGHTA, CDR2 FQGTGA. The ends were cut back, 3 bases at V and 4 bases at J, with 13 bases in the middle. The CDR3 totals 15 residues. PCR used 60 Vbeta primers and 13 Jbeta primers. Using immunoSEQ multiplex PCR, the repertoire was profiled, and TCRdb retains in-frame clones only, with some absent. The sample records over 130,000 clones, roughly 65% being singletons. Specimen: PBMCs. The gene calls are TRBV7-3 and TRBJ2-1, with D perhaps matching TRBD1 (6 bases). This receptor was identified in a woman in her twenties or thirties in good health and CMV-seronegative. The CDR3 DNA reads TGTGCCAGCAGCTTTACCAGGACAGCTTACAATGAGCAGTTCTTC. Translated: CASSFTRTAYNEQFF.